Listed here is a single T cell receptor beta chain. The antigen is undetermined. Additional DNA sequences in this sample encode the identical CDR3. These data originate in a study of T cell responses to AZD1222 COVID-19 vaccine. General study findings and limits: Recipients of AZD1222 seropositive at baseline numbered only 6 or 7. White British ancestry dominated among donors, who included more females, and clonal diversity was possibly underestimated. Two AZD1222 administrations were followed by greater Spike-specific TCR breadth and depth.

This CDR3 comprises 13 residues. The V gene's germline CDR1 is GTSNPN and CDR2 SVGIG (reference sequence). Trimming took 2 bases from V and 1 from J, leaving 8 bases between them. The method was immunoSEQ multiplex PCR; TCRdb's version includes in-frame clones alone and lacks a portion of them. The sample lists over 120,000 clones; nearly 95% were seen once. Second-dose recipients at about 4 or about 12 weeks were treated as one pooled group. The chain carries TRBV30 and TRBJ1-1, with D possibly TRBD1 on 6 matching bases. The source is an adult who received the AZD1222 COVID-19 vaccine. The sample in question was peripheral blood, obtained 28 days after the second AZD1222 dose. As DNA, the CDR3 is TGTGCCTGGAGTTTACAGGGGAACACTGAAGCTTTCTTT. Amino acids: CAWSLQGNTEAFF.